The present TCR beta chain was sequenced within a study of type 1 and type 2 diabetes patients. Study-wide points: Age and gender were not matched between study groups.

Genomic DNA was the PCR template. A primer set of 30 forward and 13 reverse primers amplified the CDR3. From the multiplex PCR reads, TCRdb called clonotypes with MiXCR, one entry per CDR3 protein. This sample yields 250,000 or so distinct CDR3 sequences, of which approximately 45% are seen a single time; around 13% belongs to the top ten. In germline, CDR1 is SNHLY, CDR2 FYNNEI. The V end lost 7 bases, the J end lost 3 bases, and 21 bases lay between the germline ends. The CDR3 extends over 17 amino acids. Other autoimmune diseases and infections within the past four weeks excluded donors. This clonotype has only a few counts. Its specificity is unknown.

V and J are TRBV2 and TRBJ2-2; the D gene is possibly TRBD2 (5 bases). Sequencing was performed on peripheral blood mononuclear cells (PBMCs). This receptor was taken from a man aged 18 to 30 with type 2 diabetes. CDR3 sequence (DNA): TGTGCCAGCACCCCAGGAACCACCGAGGGTCACACCGGGGAGCTGTTTTTT. Protein product: CASTPGTTEGHTGELFF.